This paragraph covers one T cell receptor beta chain sequence. Trimming stripped 0 bases from V and 4 bases from J, with 10 bases between. Germline assignment: CDR1 LGHNA and CDR2 YNFKEQ. This CDR3 is 15 amino acids long. This entry belongs to a study of blood T cell repertoires in COVID-19. Study-level background: From T cells, B-cell-depleted T cells, or PBMCs came the material, which was cDNA or gDNA.

Data came from immunoSEQ multiplex PCR; TCRdb stores just in-frame clones and leaves some out. The sample holds 150,000 to 200,000 clones, about 86% seen once. The sequence was collected from an older woman with COVID-19, enrolled during active disease. The source material was peripheral blood. The rearrangement uses TRBV4-2 and TRBJ1-5; the D is unclear. This CDR3 reads CASSQDFPGNQPQHF. In DNA form, the CDR3 reads TGTGCCAGCAGCCAAGATTTCCCCGGTAATCAGCCCCAGCATTTT.